This record covers a single T cell receptor (beta chain). The antigen is not known. A single record per CDR3 protein comes from TCRdb applying MiXCR to the 5' RACE reads. Among around 320,000 distinct CDR3 sequences listed, roughly a tenth were seen once. This CDR3 is built from 13 residues. The J segment lost 7 bases and the V segment lost 6 bases, leaving 8 bases of the junction unmatched. Germline CDR1 and CDR2: MNHEY and SMNVEV (reference sequence). This sample was taken from a study of T cells after yellow fever vaccination. Study-wide context: Fractions low in cell number were prepared with SMART-Seq v4 Ultra Low Input. Study outcomes and limitations: A small share of clonotypes appeared in both CD4 and CD8 compartments.

The clonotype was recovered from a man younger than 35 who received the YFV17D yellow fever vaccine. This sequence joins TRBV27 and TRBJ1-2; TRBD1 matches at 7 bases. The input for sequencing was CD4+ T cells sorted from PBMCs, taken 45 days after the yellow fever booster vaccination. CDR3 region: CASSRQGIFGYTF. Here the CDR3 DNA reads TGTGCCAGCAGCAGACAGGGCATCTTTGGCTACACCTTC.